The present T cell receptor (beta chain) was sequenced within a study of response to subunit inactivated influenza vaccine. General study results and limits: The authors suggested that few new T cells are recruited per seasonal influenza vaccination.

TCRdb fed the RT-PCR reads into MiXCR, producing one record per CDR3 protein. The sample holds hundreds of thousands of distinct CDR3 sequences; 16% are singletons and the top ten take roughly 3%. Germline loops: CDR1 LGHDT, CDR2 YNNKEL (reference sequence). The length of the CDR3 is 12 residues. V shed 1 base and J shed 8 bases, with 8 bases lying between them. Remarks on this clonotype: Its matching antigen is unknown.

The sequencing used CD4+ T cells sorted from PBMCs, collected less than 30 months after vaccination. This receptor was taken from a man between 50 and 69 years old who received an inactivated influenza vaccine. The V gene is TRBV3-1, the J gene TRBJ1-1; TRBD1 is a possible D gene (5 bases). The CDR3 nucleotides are TGTGCCAGCAGCCAAGGCCGACAGGAAGCTTTCTTT. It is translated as CASSQGRQEAFF.